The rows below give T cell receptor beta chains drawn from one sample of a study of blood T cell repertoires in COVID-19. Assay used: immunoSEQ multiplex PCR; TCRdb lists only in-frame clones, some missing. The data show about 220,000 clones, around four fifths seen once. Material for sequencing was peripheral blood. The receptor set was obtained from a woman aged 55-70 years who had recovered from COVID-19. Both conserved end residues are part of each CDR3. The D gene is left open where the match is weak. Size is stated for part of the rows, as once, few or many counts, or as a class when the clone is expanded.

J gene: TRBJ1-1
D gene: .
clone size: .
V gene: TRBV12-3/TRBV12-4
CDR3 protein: CASTPRFLEAFF
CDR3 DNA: TGTGCCAGCACCCCGCGGTTCCTTGAAGCTTTCTTT

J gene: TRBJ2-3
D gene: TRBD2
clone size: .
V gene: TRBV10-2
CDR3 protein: CASSETSGNTQYF
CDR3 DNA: TGCGCCAGCAGTGAGACTAGCGGTAATACGCAGTATTTT

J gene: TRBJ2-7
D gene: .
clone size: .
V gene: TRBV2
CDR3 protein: CASSEDFISYEQYF
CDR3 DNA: TGTGCCAGCAGTGAAGATTTTATTTCCTACGAGCAGTACTTC

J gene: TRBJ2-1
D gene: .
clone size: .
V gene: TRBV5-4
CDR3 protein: CASSPPVGGEVNEQFF
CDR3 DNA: TGTGCCAGCAGCCCGCCGGTCGGCGGGGAAGTCAATGAGCAGTTCTTC

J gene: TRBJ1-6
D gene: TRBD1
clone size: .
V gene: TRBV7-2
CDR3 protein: CASSHPAGTDSSPLHF
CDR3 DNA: TGTGCCAGCAGCCACCCGGCCGGGACAGACAGTTCACCCCTCCACTTT

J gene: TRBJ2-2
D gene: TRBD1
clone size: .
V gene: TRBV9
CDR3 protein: CASSLYGTDLTGELFF
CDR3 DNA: TGTGCCAGCAGCCTCTACGGGACAGATCTCACCGGGGAGCTGTTTTTT

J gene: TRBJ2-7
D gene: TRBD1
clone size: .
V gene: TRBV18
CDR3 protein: CASSPPMTGQAYEQYF
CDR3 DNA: TGTGCCAGCTCACCACCGATGACAGGACAGGCCTACGAGCAGTACTTC

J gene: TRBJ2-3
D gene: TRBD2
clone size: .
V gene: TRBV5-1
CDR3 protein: CASSWSGGSTDTQYF
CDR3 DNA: TGCGCCAGCAGCTGGAGCGGGGGGAGCACAGATACGCAGTATTTT

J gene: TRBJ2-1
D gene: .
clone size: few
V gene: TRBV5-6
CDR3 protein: CASSLGRASYNEQFF
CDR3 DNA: TGTGCCAGCAGCTTGGGCCGAGCCTCCTACAATGAGCAGTTCTTC

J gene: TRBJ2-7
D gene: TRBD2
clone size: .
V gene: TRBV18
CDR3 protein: CASSPGTSGGNSYEQYF
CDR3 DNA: TGTGCCAGCTCACCGGGAACTAGCGGGGGGAACTCCTACGAGCAGTACTTC

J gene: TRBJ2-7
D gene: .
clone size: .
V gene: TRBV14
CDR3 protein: CASSTRVQGEQYF
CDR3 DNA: TGTGCCAGCAGCACCAGGGTTCAAGGCGAGCAGTACTTC

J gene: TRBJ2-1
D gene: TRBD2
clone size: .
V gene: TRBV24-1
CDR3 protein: CATSDPGTSGNEQFF
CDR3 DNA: TGTGCCACCAGTGATCCCGGGACTAGCGGTAATGAGCAGTTCTTC

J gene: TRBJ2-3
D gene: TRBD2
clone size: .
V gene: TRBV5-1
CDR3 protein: CASSVIAGGSTDTQYF
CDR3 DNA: TGCGCCAGCAGCGTCATAGCGGGGGGGAGCACAGATACGCAGTATTTT

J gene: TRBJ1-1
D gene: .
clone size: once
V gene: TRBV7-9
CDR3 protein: CASSLVGVLNTEAFF
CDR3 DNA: TGTGCCAGCAGCCTTGTAGGGGTTTTGAACACTGAAGCTTTCTTT

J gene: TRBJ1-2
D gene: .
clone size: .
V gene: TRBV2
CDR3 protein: CASSEEAGYGYTF
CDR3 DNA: TGTGCCAGCAGTGAAGAGGCGGGCTATGGCTACACCTTC

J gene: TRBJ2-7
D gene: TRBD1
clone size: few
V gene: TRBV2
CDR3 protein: CASSALRRGQGGHEQYF
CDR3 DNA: TGTGCCAGCAGTGCACTGAGGCGAGGACAGGGAGGCCACGAGCAGTACTTC

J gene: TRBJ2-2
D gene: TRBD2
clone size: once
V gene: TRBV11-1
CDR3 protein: CASSLARGEAGELFF
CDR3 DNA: TGTGCCAGCAGCTTAGCTCGGGGGGAGGCCGGGGAGCTGTTTTTT

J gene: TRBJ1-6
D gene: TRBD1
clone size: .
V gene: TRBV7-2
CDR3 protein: CASSFRTGGYNSPLHF
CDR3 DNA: TGTGCCAGCAGCTTTCGGACAGGGGGCTATAATTCACCCCTCCACTTT

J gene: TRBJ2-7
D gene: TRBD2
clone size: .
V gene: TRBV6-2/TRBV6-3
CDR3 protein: CASSYHSGGPYEQYF
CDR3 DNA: TGTGCCAGCAGTTACCATAGCGGGGGGCCTTACGAGCAGTACTTC

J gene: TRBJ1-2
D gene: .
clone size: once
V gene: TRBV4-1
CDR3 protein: CASRLSEGNYGYTF
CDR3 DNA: TGCGCCAGCAGGCTTTCCGAGGGTAACTATGGCTACACCTTC

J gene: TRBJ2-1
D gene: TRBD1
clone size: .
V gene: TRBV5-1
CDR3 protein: CASSVGQNNEQFF
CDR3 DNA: TGCGCCAGCAGCGTGGGACAGAACAATGAGCAGTTCTTC

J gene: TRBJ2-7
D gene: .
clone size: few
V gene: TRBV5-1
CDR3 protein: CASSLGQGVAYEQYF
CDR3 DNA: TGCGCCAGCAGCTTGGGGCAGGGTGTGGCCTACGAGCAGTACTTC

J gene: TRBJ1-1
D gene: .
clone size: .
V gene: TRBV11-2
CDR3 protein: CASSLDRGREAFF
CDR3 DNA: TGTGCCAGCAGCTTAGATCGTGGGAGGGAAGCTTTCTTT

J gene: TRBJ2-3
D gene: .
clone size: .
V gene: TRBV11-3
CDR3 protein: CASSPRGLQGFPDTQYF
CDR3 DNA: TGTGCCAGCAGCCCTCGCGGTCTGCAGGGTTTTCCAGATACGCAGTATTTT

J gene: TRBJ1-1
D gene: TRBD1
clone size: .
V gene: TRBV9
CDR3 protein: CASSLRGRNTEAFF
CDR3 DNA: TGTGCCAGCAGCCTCAGGGGGAGGAACACTGAAGCTTTCTTT

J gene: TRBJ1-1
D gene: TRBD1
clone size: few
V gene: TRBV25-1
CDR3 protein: CASSEGGAQGTEAFF
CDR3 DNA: TGTGCCAGCAGTGAAGGAGGAGCACAGGGGACTGAAGCTTTCTTT